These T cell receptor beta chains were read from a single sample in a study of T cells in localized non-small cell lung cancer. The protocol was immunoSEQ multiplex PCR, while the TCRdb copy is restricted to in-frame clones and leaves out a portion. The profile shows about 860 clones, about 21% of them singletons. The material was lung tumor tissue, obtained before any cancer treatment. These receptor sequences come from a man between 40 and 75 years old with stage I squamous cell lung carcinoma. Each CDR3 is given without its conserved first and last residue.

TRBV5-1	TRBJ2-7	ASSLDLPHGGYEQY
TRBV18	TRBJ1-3	ASSPEGSGNTIY
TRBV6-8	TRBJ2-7	ASSAGQGKQY
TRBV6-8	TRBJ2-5	ASSGGGGDGETQY
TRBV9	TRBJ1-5	ASSEGGPNQPQH
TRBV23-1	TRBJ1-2	ASRSWTAHATNYGYT
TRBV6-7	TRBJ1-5	ASMTPGDQPQH
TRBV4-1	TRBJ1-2	ASSKGTGATVNYGYT
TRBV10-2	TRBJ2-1	ASSESTGTSVPF
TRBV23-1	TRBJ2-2	ASSQSGPDRGGTGELF
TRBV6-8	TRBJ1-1	ASRSQGLGDTEAF
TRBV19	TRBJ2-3	ASRPLAGGTDTQY
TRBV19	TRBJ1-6	ASSMGQGSPLH
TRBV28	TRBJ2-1	ASSSRRSYNEQF
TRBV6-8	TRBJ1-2	ASSYSPRGYNYGYT
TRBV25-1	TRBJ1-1	ASKQTGGLDSSDTEAF
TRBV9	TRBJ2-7	ASIVEELVSYEQY
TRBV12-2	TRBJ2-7	ASRRGQPPYEQY
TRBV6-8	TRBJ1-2	ASRYTEGGYGYT
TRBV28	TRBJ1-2	ASSPPGWEGYT
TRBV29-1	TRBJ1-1	SVESSRENTEAF
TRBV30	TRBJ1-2	AWSVGGSGNYGYT